The next 11 T cell receptor beta chains were all read from a single sample in a study of vaccination and CD4 T cells after COVID-19. Researchers used the Oncomine TCR Beta short-read assay to sequence DNA from cultured CD4+ T cells. TCRdb fed the PCR reads into MiXCR, producing one record per CDR3 protein. This sample has roughly 17,000 distinct CDR3 sequences, with 35% to 40% found just once. The treatment: roughly ten-day PBMC culture with coronavirus spike peptide pools or control peptides (ViraFEST assay). Their cognate antigens are unknown. Sequenced sample: CD4+ T cells from blood, cultured in vitro. Every receptor here comes from a human donor who had recovered from COVID-19.

The chain recombines TRBV20-1 with TRBJ1-1, with D hard to call. The V end was cut by 2 bases, the J end by 4 bases, with 11 bases between. In germline, CDR1 is DFQATT, CDR2 SNEGSKA (reference sequence). The CDR3 length is 13 residues. The CDR3 bases are TGCAGTGCTAGAAATGGTACGAGCACTGAAGCTTTCTTT. This codes for CSARNGTSTEAFF.

CDR3 residues: CASGPGTHQETQYF. CDR3 coding DNA: TGTGCCAGCGGGCCCGGGACCCACCAAGAGACCCAGTACTTC. The chain carries TRBV6-1 and TRBJ2-5; TRBD1 or TRBD2 may be the D gene (5 bases each). V was shortened by 8 bases and J by 0 bases, with 13 bases between the two germline ends. The CDR3 is made up of 14 amino acids. CDR1 MNHNS and CDR2 SASEGT come from the germline V gene.

In regard to this clonotype: A much larger clone is a single base away; this may be a read error. V gene TRBV3-1 combines with J gene TRBJ2-5; D possibly matches TRBD1 or TRBD2 (5 bases each). The V and J ends lost 2 bases and 4 bases respectively, with 11 bases between them. The germline gives CDR1 LGHDT, CDR2 YNNKEL (reference sequence). This CDR3 has 14 residues. The CDR3 DNA reads TGTGCCAGCAGCCAAAGGGACGGGGCAGAGACCCAGTACTTC. Its protein is CASSQRDGAETQYF.

Turning to this clonotype: The junction departs from the called germline gene at one end, perhaps through a read error. The rearrangement joins TRBV19 to TRBJ2-3, with 8 bases fitting TRBD2. Germline V gene data show CDR1 as LNHDA and CDR2 as SQIVND (reference sequence). The CDR3 extends over 14 amino acids. The CDR3: CASNIAGSTDTQYF. CDR3 DNA: TGTGCCAGTAATATAGCGGGAAGCACAGATACGCAGTATTTT.

This rearrangement joins TRBV20-1 to TRBJ1-3; D not certain. This CDR3 comprises 13 residues. Germline CDR1 DFQATT, CDR2 SNEGSKA (reference sequence). The germline V and J ends were trimmed by 3 bases and 9 bases, with 15 bases remaining between them. This chain's CDR3 is CSASPSSWGTIYF. The DNA of the CDR3 is TGCAGTGCTAGCCCATCAAGTTGGGGCACCATATATTTT.

This clonotype was seen a handful of times. The V call is TRBV24-1, the J call TRBJ2-2, with D possibly TRBD1 on 5 matching bases. V was trimmed by 4 bases and J by 5 bases, leaving 16 bases between them. Germline CDR1 reads KGHDR; CDR2 reads SFDVKD. This CDR3 comprises 16 residues. Written as DNA, the CDR3 is TGTGCCACCAGTGAAGGCAGCGCAGGACAAACCGGGGAGCTGTTTTTT. It specifies CATSEGSAGQTGELFF.

J is TRBJ1-1 and V is TRBV18, with no clear D. This CDR3 comprises 15 residues. CDR1 and CDR2 (germline): KGHSH, LQKENI. V was clipped by 0 bases and J by 0 bases, with 8 bases between them. Written as DNA, the CDR3 is TGTGCCAGCTCACCACCCGGGAGCTTGAACACTGAAGCTTTCTTT. Translation gives CASSPPGSLNTEAFF.

V usage is TRBV28 and J usage is TRBJ1-1; possible D gene TRBD1, 5 bases. The CDR3 sequence is 13 residues long. Trimming took off 8 bases at V and 1 base at J, with 11 bases between the two ends. CDR1 and CDR2 (germline): MDHEN, SYDVKM. The CDR3 spells CASAGESNTEAFF. The CDR3, as DNA: TGTGCCAGCGCGGGGGAGTCGAACACTGAAGCTTTCTTT.

This clonotype has only a few counts. The chain links TRBV20-1 to TRBJ2-1; 11 bases agree with TRBD2. The CDR3 loop spans 14 amino acids. Germline V gene data show CDR1 as DFQATT and CDR2 as SNEGSKA (reference sequence). V lost 4 bases to trimming and J lost 4 bases; unmatched junction nucleotides: 3. The CDR3 loop is CSANSGRVYNEQFF. CDR3 in DNA: TGCAGTGCTAATAGCGGGAGGGTATACAATGAGCAGTTCTTC.

This sequence joins TRBV7-6 and TRBJ2-7, with 9 bases lining up with TRBD1. The CDR3 loop spans 15 amino acids. In germline, CDR1 is SGHVS, CDR2 FNYEAQ. V lost 1 base and J lost 1; bases outside the gene matches: 2. The CDR3 protein is CASSLDGTGSYEQYF. In DNA, the CDR3 is TGTGCCAGCAGCTTAGATGGGACAGGGTCCTACGAGCAGTACTTC.

This clonotype has only a few counts. The chain is built from TRBV7-9 and TRBJ2-7; 14 bases line up with TRBD2. This CDR3 is built from 20 residues. CDR1 is SEHNR and CDR2 is FQNEAQ in the germline V gene (reference sequence). The junction had 12 bases not matched to a gene; V was cut back by 2 bases and J by 0 bases. The CDR3 DNA reads TGTGCCAGCAGCTTACGCGTCCCGGGACTAGCGGGAGTAACCTCCTACGAGCAGTACTTC. This codes for CASSLRVPGLAGVTSYEQYF.